Sequencing of this T cell receptor beta chain was carried out in a study of identical twins. General observations from the study: These conclusions were based on statistical analysis (cross-sectional, not following the same donors).

The germline V gene encodes CDR1 SGHNT and CDR2 YENEEA. The CDR3 contains 13 residues. Trimming removed 5 bases from V and 7 bases from J, with 12 bases in between. This clonotype was found a few times. The antigen is unknown. MiXCR, applied by TCRdb to the 5' RACE reads, yields one record per CDR3 protein. The table includes under 300,000 distinct CDR3 sequences, about 8.9% detected once. These same records also appear under a second study, on yellow fever vaccine responses in identical twins.

What was sequenced was CD8+ T cells sorted from blood. The TCR originated in a woman between 18 and 29 years old in good health. This chain uses TRBV11-3 with TRBJ2-1; no definite D call. The CDR3 DNA sequence: TGTGCCAGCAGCCCTAAGCTCAATAATGAGCAGTTCTTC. Amino acids: CASSPKLNNEQFF.